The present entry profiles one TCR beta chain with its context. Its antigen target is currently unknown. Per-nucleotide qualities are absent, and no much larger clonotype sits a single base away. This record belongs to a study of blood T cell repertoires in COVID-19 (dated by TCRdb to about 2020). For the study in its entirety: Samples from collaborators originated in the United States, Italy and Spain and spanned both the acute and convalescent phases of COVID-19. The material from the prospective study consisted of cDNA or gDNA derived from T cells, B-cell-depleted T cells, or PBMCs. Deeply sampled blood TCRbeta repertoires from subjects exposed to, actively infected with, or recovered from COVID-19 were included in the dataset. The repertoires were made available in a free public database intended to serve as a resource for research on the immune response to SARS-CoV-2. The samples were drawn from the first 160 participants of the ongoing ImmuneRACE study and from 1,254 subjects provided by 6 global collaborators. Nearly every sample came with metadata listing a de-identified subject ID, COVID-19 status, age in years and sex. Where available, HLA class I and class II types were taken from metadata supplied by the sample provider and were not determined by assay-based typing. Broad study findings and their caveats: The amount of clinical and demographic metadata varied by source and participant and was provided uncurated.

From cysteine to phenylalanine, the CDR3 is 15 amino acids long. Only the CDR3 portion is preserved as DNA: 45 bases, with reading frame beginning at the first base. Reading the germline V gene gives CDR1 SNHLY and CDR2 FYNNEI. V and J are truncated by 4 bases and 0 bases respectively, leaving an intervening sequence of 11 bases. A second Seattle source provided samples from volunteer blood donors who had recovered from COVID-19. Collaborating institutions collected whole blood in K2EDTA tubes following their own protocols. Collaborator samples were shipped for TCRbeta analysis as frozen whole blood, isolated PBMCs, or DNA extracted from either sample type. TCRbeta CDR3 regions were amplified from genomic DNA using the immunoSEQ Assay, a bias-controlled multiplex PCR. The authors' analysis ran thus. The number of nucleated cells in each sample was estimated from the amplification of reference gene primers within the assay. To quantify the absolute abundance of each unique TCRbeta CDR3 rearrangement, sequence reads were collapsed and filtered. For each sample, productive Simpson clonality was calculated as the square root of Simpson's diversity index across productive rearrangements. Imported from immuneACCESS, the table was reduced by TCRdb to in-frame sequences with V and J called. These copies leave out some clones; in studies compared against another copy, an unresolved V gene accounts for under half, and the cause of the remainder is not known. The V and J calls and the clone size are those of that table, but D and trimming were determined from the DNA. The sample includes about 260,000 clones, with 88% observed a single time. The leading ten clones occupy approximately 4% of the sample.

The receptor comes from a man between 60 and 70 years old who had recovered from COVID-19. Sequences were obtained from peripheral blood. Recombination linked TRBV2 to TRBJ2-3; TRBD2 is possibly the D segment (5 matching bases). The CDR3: CASSAVRTSTDTQYF. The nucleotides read TGTGCCAGCAGTGCTGTGAGGACTAGCACAGATACGCAGTATTTT.